The clone carrying this T cell receptor beta chain was detected once. The data derive from a study of blood T cell repertoires in COVID-19. On the study more broadly: Italy, Spain and the United States were the sources of the convalescent and acute COVID-19 samples.

The method was immunoSEQ multiplex PCR; TCRdb's version includes in-frame clones alone and lacks a portion of them. The data hold tens of thousands of clones, with about 73% observed a single time. Germline CDR1 reads SGHNT; CDR2 reads YYREEE (reference sequence). This CDR3 region has 16 residues. V was shortened by 0 bases and J by 5 bases, with 17 bases between the two germline ends. The clonotype comes from a man between 60 and 75 years old with acute or convalescent COVID-19. This chain connects TRBV5-4 to TRBJ1-2, with a possible D match to TRBD1 (5 bases). The specimen sequenced was peripheral blood. In DNA, the CDR3 is TGTGCCAGCAGCTTGGGTTTAGGTGTGGCAGGGTATGGCTACACCTTC. It translates to CASSLGLGVAGYGYTF.